The T cell receptor (beta chain) under discussion was sequenced for a study of blood T cells in healthy people across ages. Using a J-beta primer mix together with a sample-barcoded 5' primer, a second PCR was run for about 6 to 11 cycles. TCRdb called the 5' RACE reads again in MiXCR, with one record for every CDR3 protein. Of about 640,000 distinct CDR3 sequences listed, under 65% are singletons. Details on this clonotype: Its cognate antigen is unknown.

The V segment lost 2 bases and the J segment 5 bases; nucleotides outside the gene matches: 8. The germline V gene encodes CDR1 DFQATT and CDR2 SNEGSKA (reference sequence). CDR3 size: 14 residues. Study conclusions and caveats: Whereas aged donors had fewer naive CD4+ cells, long-lived donors had more of them and higher diversity. Across the age range, TCR beta diversity per million T cells fell in a roughly linear way.

The TCR comes from a man in his 60s in good health. The sequenced sample was blood. The chain combines TRBV20-1 with TRBJ1-1, with TRBD1 identical over 7 bases. CDR3 residues: CSARKGGSGTEAFF. CDR3 nucleotides: TGCAGTGCTAGAAAAGGGGGCTCGGGTACTGAAGCTTTCTTT.